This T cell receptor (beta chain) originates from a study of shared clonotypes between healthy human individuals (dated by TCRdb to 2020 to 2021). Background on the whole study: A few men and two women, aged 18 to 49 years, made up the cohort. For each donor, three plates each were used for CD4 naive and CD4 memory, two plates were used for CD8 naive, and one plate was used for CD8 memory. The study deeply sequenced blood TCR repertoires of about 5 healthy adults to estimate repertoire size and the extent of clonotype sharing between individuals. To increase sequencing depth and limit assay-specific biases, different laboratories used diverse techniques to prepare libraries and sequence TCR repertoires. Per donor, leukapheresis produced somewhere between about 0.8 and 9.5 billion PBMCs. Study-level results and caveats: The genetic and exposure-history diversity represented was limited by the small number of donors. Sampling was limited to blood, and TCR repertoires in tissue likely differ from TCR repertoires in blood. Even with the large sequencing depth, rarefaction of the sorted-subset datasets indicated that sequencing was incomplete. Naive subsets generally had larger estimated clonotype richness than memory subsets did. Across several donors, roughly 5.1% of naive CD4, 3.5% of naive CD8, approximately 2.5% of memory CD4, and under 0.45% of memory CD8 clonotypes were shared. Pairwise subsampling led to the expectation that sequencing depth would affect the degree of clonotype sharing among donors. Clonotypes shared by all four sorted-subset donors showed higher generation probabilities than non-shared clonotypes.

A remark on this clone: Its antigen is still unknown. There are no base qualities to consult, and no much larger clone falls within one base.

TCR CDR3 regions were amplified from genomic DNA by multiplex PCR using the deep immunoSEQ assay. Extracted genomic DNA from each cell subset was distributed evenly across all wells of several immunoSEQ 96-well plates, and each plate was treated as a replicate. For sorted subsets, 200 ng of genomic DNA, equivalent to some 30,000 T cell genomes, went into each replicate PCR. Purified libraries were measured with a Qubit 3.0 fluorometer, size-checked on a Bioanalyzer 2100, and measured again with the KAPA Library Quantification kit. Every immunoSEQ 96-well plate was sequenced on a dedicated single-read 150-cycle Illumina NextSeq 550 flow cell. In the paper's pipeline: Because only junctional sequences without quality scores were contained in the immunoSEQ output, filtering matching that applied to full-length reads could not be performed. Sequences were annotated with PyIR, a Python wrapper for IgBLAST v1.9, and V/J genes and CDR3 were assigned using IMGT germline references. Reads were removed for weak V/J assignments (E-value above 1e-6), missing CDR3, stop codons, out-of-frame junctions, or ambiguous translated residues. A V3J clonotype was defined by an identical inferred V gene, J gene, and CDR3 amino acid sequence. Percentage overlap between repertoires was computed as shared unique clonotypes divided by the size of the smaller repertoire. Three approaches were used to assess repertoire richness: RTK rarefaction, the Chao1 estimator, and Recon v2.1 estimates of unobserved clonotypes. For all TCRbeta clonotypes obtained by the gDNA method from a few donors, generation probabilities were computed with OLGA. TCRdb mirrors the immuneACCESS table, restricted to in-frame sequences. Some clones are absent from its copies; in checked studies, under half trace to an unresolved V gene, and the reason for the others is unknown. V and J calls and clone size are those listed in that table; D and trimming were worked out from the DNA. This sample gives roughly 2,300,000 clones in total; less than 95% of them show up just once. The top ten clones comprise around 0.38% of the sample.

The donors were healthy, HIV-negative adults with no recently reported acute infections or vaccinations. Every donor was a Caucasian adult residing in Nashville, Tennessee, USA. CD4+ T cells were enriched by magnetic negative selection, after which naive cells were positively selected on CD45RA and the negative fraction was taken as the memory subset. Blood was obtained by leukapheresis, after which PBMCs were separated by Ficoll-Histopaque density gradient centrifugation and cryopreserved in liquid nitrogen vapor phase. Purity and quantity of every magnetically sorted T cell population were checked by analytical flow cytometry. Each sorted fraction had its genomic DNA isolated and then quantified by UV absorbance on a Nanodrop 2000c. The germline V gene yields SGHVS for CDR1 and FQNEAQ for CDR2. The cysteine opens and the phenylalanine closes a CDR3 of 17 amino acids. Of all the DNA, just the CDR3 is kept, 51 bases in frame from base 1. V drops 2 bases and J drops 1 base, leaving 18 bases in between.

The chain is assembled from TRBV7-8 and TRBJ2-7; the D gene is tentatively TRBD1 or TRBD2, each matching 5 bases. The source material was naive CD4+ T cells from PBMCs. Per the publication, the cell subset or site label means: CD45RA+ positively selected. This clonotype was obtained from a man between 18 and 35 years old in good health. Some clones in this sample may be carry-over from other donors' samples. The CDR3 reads CASSLTYSEEGSYEQYF. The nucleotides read TGTGCCAGCAGCTTAACCTATAGCGAAGAGGGGTCCTACGAGCAGTACTTC.